This section outlines one T cell receptor (beta chain) sequence together with its context. Its cognate antigen has yet to be identified. Per-nucleotide qualities are absent, and no much larger clonotype sits a single base away. The data are from a study of blood T cell repertoires in COVID-19 (dated by TCRdb to the early 2020s). A note on the overall study: Samples from collaborators originated in the United States, Italy and Spain and spanned both the acute and convalescent phases of COVID-19. The material from the prospective study consisted of cDNA or gDNA derived from T cells, B-cell-depleted T cells, or PBMCs. Deeply sampled blood TCRbeta repertoires from subjects exposed to, actively infected with, or recovered from COVID-19 were included in the dataset. The repertoires were released in a freely available public database intended as a resource for research on the immune response to SARS-CoV-2. Samples were obtained from the ongoing ImmuneRACE study (first 160 participants) and from over 1,000 subjects provided by 6 global collaborators. A de-identified subject ID, COVID-19 status, age in years and sex were almost always included in the sample metadata. Where available, HLA class I and class II types were obtained from metadata supplied by the sample provider rather than from assay-based typing.

Paper-wide results and their limitations: How much clinical and demographic metadata was included differed by source and by participant, and the metadata was provided uncurated.

The CDR3 covers 18 residues, taking in both the cysteine and the phenylalanine. CDR3 DNA is the only sequence kept; it has 54 bases, read in frame from the first base. For this chain, trimming is 1 base at the V end and 0 bases at the J end, and the number of junction bases without a gene match is 10. Looking up the germline V gene (reference sequence) yields CDR1 LGHDT and CDR2 YNNKEL. In the prospective study, participants were about 18 to 95 years old, resided in about two dozen geographic areas of the United States, and were enrolled through a virtual design. In the prospective study, cohorts were assigned on the basis of participant-reported clinical history obtained from a screening survey and a study questionnaire. For ImmuneRACE Cohort 3, a participant was defined as recovered based on two consecutive negative NP/OP PCR tests, clearance by a healthcare professional, or resolution of symptoms. Each participant in the prospective study had whole blood, serum and a nasopharyngeal or oropharyngeal swab collected by mobile phlebotomists. Over a roughly two-month period, participants in the prospective study had the option of providing additional blood draws and questionnaires. Blood samples from the prospective study were shipped frozen or at room temperature prior to DNA extraction.

TCRbeta CDR3 regions were amplified from genomic DNA by means of the immunoSEQ Assay, a bias-controlled multiplex PCR. The authors' analysis ran thus. The number of nucleated cells in each sample was estimated by amplification of reference gene primers within the assay. Sequence reads were collapsed and filtered to measure the absolute abundance of every unique TCRbeta CDR3 rearrangement. Productive Simpson clonality was computed per sample as the square root of Simpson's diversity index over productive rearrangements. TCRdb took over this immuneACCESS table, retaining in-frame rearrangements with V and J assigned. Such tables are incomplete; in checked studies, under half of the missing clones stem from an unresolved V gene, and the remainder is unexplained. V and J calls and clone size are given by that table; D and trimming were obtained from the DNA. This sample is represented by around 200,000 clones; roughly nine tenths of them were singletons. Roughly 2.6% of the sample belongs to the ten largest clones.

In this chain, TRBV3-1 (or the pseudogene TRBV3-2) is recombined with TRBJ1-1, and 8 junctional nucleotides match TRBD1. The sequence was obtained from a woman aged 25 to 45 who had recovered from COVID-19. The sequenced material came from PBMCs or T cells enriched from blood (not recorded which). In nucleotides, the sequence is TGTGCCAGCAGCCAAGGTCCCAGGGGGCACGGGGTGAACACTGAAGCTTTCTTT. Its protein product is CASSQGPRGHGVNTEAFF.